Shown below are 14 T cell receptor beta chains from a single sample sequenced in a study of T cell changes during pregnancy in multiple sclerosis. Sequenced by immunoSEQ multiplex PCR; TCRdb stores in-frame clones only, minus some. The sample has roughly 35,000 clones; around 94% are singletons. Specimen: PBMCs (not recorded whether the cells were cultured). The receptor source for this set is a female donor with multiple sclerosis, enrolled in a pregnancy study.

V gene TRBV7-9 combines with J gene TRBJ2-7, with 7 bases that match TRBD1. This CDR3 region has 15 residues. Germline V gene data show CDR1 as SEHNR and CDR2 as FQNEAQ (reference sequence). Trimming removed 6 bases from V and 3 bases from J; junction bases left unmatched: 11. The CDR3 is CASSRQGLPDYEQYF. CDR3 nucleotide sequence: TGTGCCAGCAGTCGACAGGGCCTTCCGGACTACGAGCAGTACTTC.

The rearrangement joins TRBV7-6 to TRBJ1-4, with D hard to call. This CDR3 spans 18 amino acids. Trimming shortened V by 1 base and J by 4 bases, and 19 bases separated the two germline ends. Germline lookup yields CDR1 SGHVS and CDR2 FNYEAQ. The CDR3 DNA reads TGTGCCAGCAGCTTAGTTCCCCTATATGGGCCTGGTAATGAAAAACTGTTTTTT. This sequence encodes CASSLVPLYGPGNEKLFF.

Here the CDR3 reads CASSERTSNTEAFF. In DNA form, the CDR3 reads TGTGCCAGCAGTGAAAGGACCTCGAACACTGAAGCTTTCTTT. The chain is built from TRBV2 and TRBJ1-1; D is ambiguous. Trimming pared 2 bases from V and 1 base from J, leaving 8 bases between. The CDR3 totals 14 residues. Per the germline V gene, CDR1 is SNHLY and CDR2 is FYNNEI.

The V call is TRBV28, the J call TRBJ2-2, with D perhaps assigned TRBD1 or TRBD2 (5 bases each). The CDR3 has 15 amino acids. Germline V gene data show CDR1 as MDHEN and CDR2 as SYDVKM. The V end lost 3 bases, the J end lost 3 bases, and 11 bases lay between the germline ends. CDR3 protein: CASSFEGPYTGELFF. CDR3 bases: TGTGCCAGCAGTTTTGAGGGGCCCTACACCGGGGAGCTGTTTTTT.

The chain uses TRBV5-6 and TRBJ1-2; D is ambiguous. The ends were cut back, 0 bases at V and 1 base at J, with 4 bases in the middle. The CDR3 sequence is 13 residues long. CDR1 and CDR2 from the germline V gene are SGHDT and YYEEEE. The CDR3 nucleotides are TGTGCCAGCAGCTTGGAAGTTAACTATGGCTACACCTTC. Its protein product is CASSLEVNYGYTF.

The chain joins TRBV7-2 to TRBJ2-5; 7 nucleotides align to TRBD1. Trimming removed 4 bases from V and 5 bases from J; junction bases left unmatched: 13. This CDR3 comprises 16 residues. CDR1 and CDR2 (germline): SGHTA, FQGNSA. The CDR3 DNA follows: TGTGCCAGCAGCTCGAGTGATAAGGGGGCAAGGGAGACCCAGTACTTC. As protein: CASSSSDKGARETQYF.

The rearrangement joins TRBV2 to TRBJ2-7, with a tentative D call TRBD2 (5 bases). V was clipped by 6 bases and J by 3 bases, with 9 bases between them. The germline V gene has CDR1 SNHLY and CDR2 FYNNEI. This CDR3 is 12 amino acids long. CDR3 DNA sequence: TGTGCCAGCAGGGTAACTAGCTACGAGCAGTACTTC. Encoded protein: CASRVTSYEQYF. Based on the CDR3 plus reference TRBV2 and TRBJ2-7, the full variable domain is EPEVTQTPSHQVTQMGQEVILRCVPISNHLYFYWYRQILGQKVEFLVSFYNNEISEKSEIFDDQFSVERPDGSNFTLKIRSTKLEDSAMYFCASRVTSYEQYFGPGTRLTVT.

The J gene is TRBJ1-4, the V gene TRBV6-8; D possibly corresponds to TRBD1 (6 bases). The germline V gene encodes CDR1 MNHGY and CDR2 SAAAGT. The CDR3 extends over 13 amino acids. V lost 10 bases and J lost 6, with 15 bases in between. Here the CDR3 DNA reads TGTGCCATCCTAGGGGGGGGCGATGAAAAACTGTTTTTT. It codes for CAILGGGDEKLFF.

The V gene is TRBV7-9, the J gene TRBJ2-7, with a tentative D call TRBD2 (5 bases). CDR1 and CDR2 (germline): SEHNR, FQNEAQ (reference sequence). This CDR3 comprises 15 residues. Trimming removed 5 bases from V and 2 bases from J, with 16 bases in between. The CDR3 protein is CASSRDLATTYEQYF. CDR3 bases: TGTGCCAGCAGCCGAGACCTTGCGACTACCTACGAGCAGTACTTC.

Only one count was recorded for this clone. CDR3 region: CAWSDPWGSGANVLTF. The CDR3 coding sequence is TGTGCCTGGAGTGATCCCTGGGGGTCCGGGGCCAACGTCCTGACTTTC. The chain is built from TRBV30 and TRBJ2-6, with D tentatively TRBD1 or TRBD2 (5 bases each). CDR1 is GTSNPN, CDR2 SVGIG, per germline (reference sequence). The CDR3 runs to 16 residues. Trimming removed 1 base at V and 4 bases at J, with 14 bases between.

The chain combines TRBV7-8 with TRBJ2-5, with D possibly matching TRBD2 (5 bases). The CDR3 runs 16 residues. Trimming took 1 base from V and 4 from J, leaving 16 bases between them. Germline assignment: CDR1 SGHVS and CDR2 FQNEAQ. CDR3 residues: CASSLGASDGGETQYF. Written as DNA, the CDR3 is TGTGCCAGCAGCTTAGGAGCCTCGGACGGAGGAGAGACCCAGTACTTC.

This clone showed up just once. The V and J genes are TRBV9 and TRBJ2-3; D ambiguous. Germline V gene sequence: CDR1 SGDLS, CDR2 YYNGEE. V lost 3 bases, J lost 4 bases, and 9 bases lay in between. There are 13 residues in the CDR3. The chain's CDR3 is CASSGNAADTQYF. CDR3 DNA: TGTGCCAGCAGCGGAAACGCCGCAGATACGCAGTATTTT.

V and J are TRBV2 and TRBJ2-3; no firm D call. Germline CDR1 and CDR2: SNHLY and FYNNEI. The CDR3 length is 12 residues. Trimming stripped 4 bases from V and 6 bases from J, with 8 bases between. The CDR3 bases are TGTGCCAGCAGTGCCCGTATGGATACGCAGTATTTT. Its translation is CASSARMDTQYF.

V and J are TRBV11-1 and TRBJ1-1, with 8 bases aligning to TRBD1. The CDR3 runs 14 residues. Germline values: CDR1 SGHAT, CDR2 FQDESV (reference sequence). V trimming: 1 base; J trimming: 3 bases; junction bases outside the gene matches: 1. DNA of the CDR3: TGTGCCAGCAGCTTAGACAGGGGGGACACTGAAGCTTTCTTT. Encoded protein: CASSLDRGDTEAFF.